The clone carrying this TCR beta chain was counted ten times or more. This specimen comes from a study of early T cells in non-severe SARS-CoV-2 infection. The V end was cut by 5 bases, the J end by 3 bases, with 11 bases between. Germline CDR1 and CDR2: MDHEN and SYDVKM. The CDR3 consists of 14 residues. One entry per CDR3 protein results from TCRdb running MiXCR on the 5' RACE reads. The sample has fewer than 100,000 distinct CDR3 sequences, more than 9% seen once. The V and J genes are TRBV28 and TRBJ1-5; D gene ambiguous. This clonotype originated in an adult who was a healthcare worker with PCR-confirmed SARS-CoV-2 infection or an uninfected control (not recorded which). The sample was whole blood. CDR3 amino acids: CASSPTHNNQPQHF. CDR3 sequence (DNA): TGTGCCAGCAGTCCTACCCATAACAATCAGCCCCAGCATTTT.